The rows below give T cell receptor beta chains drawn from one sample of a study of T-cell reconstitution after alpha-beta-depleted transplantation in children. TCRdb ran MiXCR on the PCR reads and lists one entry per CDR3 protein. Among about 610,000 distinct CDR3 sequences listed, over 9.5% were seen once. Here the sequenced sample was PBMCs from the stem cell graft donor, taken from the stem cell graft. The origin of the receptors is a human donor who donated a stem cell graft to a child with acute myeloid leukemia. Each CDR3 is given with its conserved first and last residue. Each record gives: clone size, V gene, CDR3 protein. Clone sizes are given selectively: once, few, many, or a class where the clone is expanded.

clone_size: many
v_call: TRBV5-1
cdr3_aa: CASSLGAANNEQFF

clone_size: -
v_call: TRBV29-1
cdr3_aa: CSVQGADTQYF

clone_size: -
v_call: TRBV6-1
cdr3_aa: CASNDRETSYEQYF

clone_size: few
v_call: TRBV5-5
cdr3_aa: CASSFGEDRGYNEQFF

clone_size: -
v_call: TRBV11-2
cdr3_aa: CASSLRFGTERGEQYF

clone_size: few
v_call: TRBV20-1
cdr3_aa: CSARENSGANVLTF

clone_size: -
v_call: TRBV24-1
cdr3_aa: CATRARREYF

clone_size: few
v_call: TRBV6-2/TRBV6-3
cdr3_aa: CASSGNSPLHF

clone_size: few
v_call: TRBV30
cdr3_aa: CAWSRGVETQYF

clone_size: few
v_call: TRBV28
cdr3_aa: CASGGPNDRYEQYF

clone_size: -
v_call: TRBV3-1
cdr3_aa: CASSQVGAHTEAFF

clone_size: few
v_call: TRBV29-1
cdr3_aa: CSVDNPSGTDTQYF

clone_size: many
v_call: TRBV2
cdr3_aa: CASRDGTNYNEQFF

clone_size: few
v_call: TRBV20-1
cdr3_aa: CSASPTVNTEAFF

clone_size: few
v_call: TRBV6-6
cdr3_aa: CASSRTAGLAGGGRRDTQYF

clone_size: -
v_call: TRBV7-2
cdr3_aa: CASSLAGGPVF

clone_size: many
v_call: TRBV6-2/TRBV6-3
cdr3_aa: CASSTLAQGRNEQFF

clone_size: few
v_call: TRBV5-1
cdr3_aa: CASSLSAENNEQFF

clone_size: many
v_call: TRBV6-2/TRBV6-3
cdr3_aa: CASSPMGTQSSYEQYF

clone_size: -
v_call: TRBV12-3/TRBV12-4
cdr3_aa: CASSAGQLSGANVLTF

clone_size: -
v_call: TRBV5-6
cdr3_aa: CASSSSGQLLPGANVLTF

clone_size: few
v_call: TRBV7-2
cdr3_aa: CASSLAGTNPVQYF

clone_size: few
v_call: TRBV7-8
cdr3_aa: CASRGGTSGGYNEQFF

clone_size: many
v_call: TRBV28
cdr3_aa: CASSLNRVQETQYF

clone_size: -
v_call: TRBV4-2
cdr3_aa: CASSQVGQEAYNEQFF

clone_size: few
v_call: TRBV7-2
cdr3_aa: CASSVRRDIGNTIYF

clone_size: many
v_call: TRBV28
cdr3_aa: CASASGRALGYEQYF

clone_size: -
v_call: TRBV7-9
cdr3_aa: CASSSDPPLQGAWGYTF

clone_size: few
v_call: TRBV29-1
cdr3_aa: CSSGPSLSHNEQFF

clone_size: -
v_call: TRBV13
cdr3_aa: CASSSRISGREANEQFF

clone_size: few
v_call: TRBV20-1
cdr3_aa: CSAASTEGNQPQHF

clone_size: few
v_call: TRBV25-1
cdr3_aa: CASMLSGSTGNEQFF

clone_size: -
v_call: TRBV12-3/TRBV12-4
cdr3_aa: CASSPEDRADYEQYF

clone_size: -
v_call: TRBV10-3
cdr3_aa: CATGPQGDGYTF

clone_size: many
v_call: TRBV5-1
cdr3_aa: CASSLALGQGKGNEQFF

clone_size: few
v_call: TRBV7-6
cdr3_aa: CASRRSVGYEQYF

clone_size: few
v_call: TRBV9
cdr3_aa: CASSTRPVDTQYF

clone_size: few
v_call: TRBV6-1
cdr3_aa: CASTRTVTTDTQYF

clone_size: few
v_call: TRBV28
cdr3_aa: CASTGTSGFTGELFF

clone_size: many
v_call: TRBV20-1
cdr3_aa: CSASPQVGREQFF

clone_size: -
v_call: TRBV9
cdr3_aa: CASSARLAVYNEQFF

clone_size: -
v_call: TRBV15
cdr3_aa: CATSRESGRGKETQYF

clone_size: few
v_call: TRBV13
cdr3_aa: CASSLGSATTDTQYF

clone_size: many
v_call: TRBV6-1
cdr3_aa: CASSRGQLNTEAFF

clone_size: few
v_call: TRBV7-8
cdr3_aa: CASSDTGNTGELFF

clone_size: -
v_call: TRBV5-1
cdr3_aa: CASSWGLAEDEQYF

clone_size: -
v_call: TRBV20-1
cdr3_aa: CSATEPMTGRNEKLFF

clone_size: -
v_call: TRBV29-1
cdr3_aa: CSARGREERSPLHF

clone_size: many
v_call: TRBV12-3/TRBV12-4
cdr3_aa: CASGRLASQETQYF

clone_size: few
v_call: TRBV10-3
cdr3_aa: CAITEGQRSSYNEQFF

clone_size: few
v_call: TRBV4-2
cdr3_aa: CASSQDLAGGQYF